Presented here are 10 T cell receptor beta chains from one specimen sequenced in a study of blood T cell repertoires in COVID-19. Profiled with immunoSEQ multiplex PCR; TCRdb holds only in-frame clones, not every one. Of fewer than 350,000 clones in the sample, more than 75% are singletons; the top ten hold less than 2.5%. Sequencing was done on a sample of peripheral blood. These receptors came from a woman younger than 45 who had recovered from COVID-19.

The rearrangement uses TRBV11-3 and TRBJ2-1, with TRBD2 matching over 14 bases. The V segment lost 5 bases and the J segment 6 bases; nucleotides outside the gene matches: 3. The germline gives CDR1 SGHNT, CDR2 YENEEA. The CDR3 has 15 residues. The CDR3 bases are TGTGCCAGCAGCCCGGGACTAGCGGGAGTCAATGAGCAGTTCTTC. The encoded protein is CASSPGLAGVNEQFF.

The chain is built from TRBV5-1 and TRBJ2-7; D may be TRBD2 (5 bases). The CDR3 is made up of 12 amino acids. Deletions cut 4 bases from V and 1 base from J, with 6 bases between. Germline CDR1 reads SGHRS; CDR2 reads YFSETQ. CDR3 region: CASSPGSYEQYF. In DNA form, the CDR3 reads TGCGCCAGCAGCCCGGGGTCCTACGAGCAGTACTTC.

The chain uses TRBV7-8 and TRBJ2-7; no reliable D call. Trimming shortened V by 0 bases and J by 6 bases, and 6 bases separated the two germline ends. CDR1 is SGHVS and CDR2 is FQNEAQ in the germline V gene. The CDR3 runs 12 residues. In DNA form, the CDR3 reads TGTGCCAGCAGCTTAGCAGCCGGCGAGCAGTACTTC. It translates to CASSLAAGEQYF. Full variable domain (remainder filled in from reference TRBV7-8 and TRBJ2-7): GAGVSQSPRYKVAKRGQDVALRCDPISGHVSLFWYQQALGQGPEFLTYFQNEAQLDKSGLPSDRFFAERPEGSVSTLKIQRTQQEDSAVYLCASSLAAGEQYFGPGTRLTVT.

The chain couples TRBV28 to TRBJ2-5; TRBD2 agrees at 14 bases. In germline, CDR1 is MDHEN, CDR2 SYDVKM. V was clipped by 6 bases and J by 5 bases; unmatched bases: 5. CDR3 size: 15 residues. CDR3 sequence reads: CASRTSGRGEETQYF. The CDR3, as DNA: TGTGCCAGCAGGACTAGCGGGAGGGGGGAGGAGACCCAGTACTTC.

This rearrangement joins TRBV19 to TRBJ2-1; TRBD2 aligns across 12 bases. CDR3 length: 21 amino acids. Germline CDR1 reads LNHDA; CDR2 reads SQIVND (reference sequence). Germline trimming cut 9 bases from V and 1 base from J; bases unmatched to any gene: 22. The chain's CDR3 is CASRGGGLLTSGSVSYNEQFF. DNA for the CDR3: TGTGCCAGCAGGGGTGGGGGGCTACTGACTAGCGGGAGTGTTTCCTACAATGAGCAGTTCTTC.

This sequence joins TRBV3-1 (or the pseudogene TRBV3-2) and TRBJ2-1, with 7 bases identical to TRBD2. This CDR3 spans 15 amino acids. Per germline, CDR1 LGHDT and CDR2 YNNKEL (reference sequence). V trimming: 0 bases; J trimming: 4 bases; junction bases outside the gene matches: 3. The CDR3 spells CASSQDGRGYNEQFF. The CDR3 coding sequence is TGTGCCAGCAGCCAAGACGGGCGGGGGTACAATGAGCAGTTCTTC.

The rearrangement uses TRBV19 and TRBJ1-5; perhaps TRBD1 as D (6 bases). The CDR3 runs 16 residues. The germline V gene has CDR1 LNHDA and CDR2 SQIVND (reference sequence). Trimming shortened V by 9 bases and J by 0 bases, and 18 bases separated the two germline ends. CDR3 residues: CASSVGTLNSNQPQHF. The CDR3 bases are TGTGCCAGCTCCGTGGGGACATTAAATAGCAATCAGCCCCAGCATTTT.

The CDR3 sequence is CASSLGQGSRGYTF. As DNA, the CDR3 is TGTGCCAGCAGCTTGGGGCAGGGGAGTAGGGGCTACACCTTC. The chain uses TRBV5-4 and TRBJ1-2; D is perhaps TRBD1 (6 bases). CDR3 length: 14 residues. Deletions cut 0 bases from V and 8 bases from J, with 14 bases between. The germline gives CDR1 SGHNT, CDR2 YYREEE (reference sequence). Full variable domain (outside the CDR3, taken from reference TRBV5-4 and TRBJ1-2): ETGVTQSPTHLIKTRGQQVTLRCSSQSGHNTVSWYQQALGQGPQFIFQYYREEENGRGNFPPRFSGLQFPNYSSELNVNALELDDSALYLCASSLGQGSRGYTFGSGTRLTVV.

The genes are TRBV5-1 and TRBJ2-1, with 10 bases matching TRBD2. This CDR3 has 15 amino acids. The V and J ends lost 3 bases and 6 bases, in that order; junction bases with no gene match: 6. CDR1 and CDR2 from the germline V gene are SGHRS and YFSETQ. CDR3 sequence: CASSSPGLAINEQFF. The CDR3 nucleotides are TGCGCCAGCAGCTCACCGGGACTAGCGATCAATGAGCAGTTCTTC.

The rearrangement joins TRBV7-2 to TRBJ2-7; tentatively, D is TRBD2 (5 bases). V lost 6 bases, J lost 5 bases, and 14 bases lay in between. This CDR3 is built from 13 residues. Looked up from germline, CDR1 is SGHTA and CDR2 is FQGNSA. In DNA, the CDR3 is TGTGCCAGCAGGCCGGGTCCGGGAAACGAGCAGTACTTC. Amino acids: CASRPGPGNEQYF.